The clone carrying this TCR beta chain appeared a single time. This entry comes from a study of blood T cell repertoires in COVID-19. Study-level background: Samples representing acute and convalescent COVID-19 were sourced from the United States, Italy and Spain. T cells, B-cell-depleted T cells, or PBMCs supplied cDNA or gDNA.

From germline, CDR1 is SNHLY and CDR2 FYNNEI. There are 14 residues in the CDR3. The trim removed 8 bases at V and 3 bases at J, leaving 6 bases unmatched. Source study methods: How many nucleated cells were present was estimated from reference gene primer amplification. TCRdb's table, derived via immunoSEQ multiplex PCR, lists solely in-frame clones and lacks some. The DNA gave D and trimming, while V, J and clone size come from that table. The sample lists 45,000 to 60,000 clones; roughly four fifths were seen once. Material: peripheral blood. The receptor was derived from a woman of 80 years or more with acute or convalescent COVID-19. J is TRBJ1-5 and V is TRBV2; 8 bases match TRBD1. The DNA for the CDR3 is TGTGCCAGCCAGACAGGGGCCCCCAATCAGCCCCAGCATTTT. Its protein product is CASQTGAPNQPQHF.